Listed below are T cell receptor beta chains from one sample, sequenced in a study of blood T cell repertoires in COVID-19. Libraries were prepared by immunoSEQ multiplex PCR; TCRdb keeps only in-frame clonotypes and omits some of them. The sample holds around 130,000 clones; around four fifths are singletons and the top ten take under 20%. What was sequenced was peripheral blood. Every receptor here comes from a man aged 55 to 70 with active or convalescent COVID-19. Each CDR3 is given with its conserved first and last residue. D genes are given only for firm matches. The size of a clone is reported for some rows only, either as once, few or many, or as a class for expanded clones.

j_call | d_call | clone_size | v_call | cdr3_nt | cdr3_aa
TRBJ2-4 | TRBD1 | - | TRBV19 | TGTGCCAGTAGTCCGGGACAGGGGGACATTCAGTACTTC | CASSPGQGDIQYF
TRBJ2-5 | - | - | TRBV7-7 | TGTGCCAGCAGCTTAGTGGAGGGGCCCCAAGAGACCCAGTACTTC | CASSLVEGPQETQYF
TRBJ2-1 | TRBD1 | - | TRBV7-9 | TGTGCCAGCAGCTCAGCGACAGGGGGCCTAATATTGAATGAGCAGTTCTTC | CASSSATGGLILNEQFF
TRBJ2-2 | - | - | TRBV30 | TGTGCCTGGAGCCGGGTTAACACCGGGGAGCTGTTTTTT | CAWSRVNTGELFF
TRBJ2-7 | TRBD1 | - | TRBV11-2 | TGTGCCAGCAGCTTAGGACCGGGACAGGAGGACTACGAGCAGTACTTC | CASSLGPGQEDYEQYF
TRBJ1-1 | TRBD1 | - | TRBV11-2 | TGTGCCAGCAGCTCAACAGGGGGCGCGGGCACTGAAGCTTTCTTT | CASSSTGGAGTEAFF
TRBJ2-1 | TRBD2 | - | TRBV28 | TGTGCCAGCAGTTTGGGTAGCGGGAGGGCCGGGCAGTTCTTC | CASSLGSGRAGQFF
TRBJ2-5 | - | - | TRBV29-1 | TGCAGCTTTGGGACGGAGGAAGAGACCCAGTACTTC | CSFGTEEETQYF
TRBJ2-1 | TRBD2 | - | TRBV13 | TGTGCCAGCAGCTTATGGGTAGTTGAGGATAGCGGGAGGGCTCACTCGGGGCAGTTCTTC | CASSLWVVEDSGRAHSGQFF
TRBJ2-7 | - | - | TRBV11-2 | TGTGCCAGCAGTTTCACCTCGGGACAAGCAGCTGCCGAGCAGTACTTC | CASSFTSGQAAAEQYF
TRBJ1-2 | - | - | TRBV20-1 | TGCAGTGCATACAGCCCCTACGCCTTC | CSAYSPYAF
TRBJ1-3 | - | once | TRBV18 | TGTGCCAGCTCCCCTGGACTAAACTCTGGAAACACCATATATTTT | CASSPGLNSGNTIYF
TRBJ2-1 | TRBD1 | - | TRBV5-4 | TGTGCCAGCAGCCCCGGACAGGGGAGGGATGAGCAGTTCTTC | CASSPGQGRDEQFF
TRBJ2-3 | TRBD2 | - | TRBV6-5 | TGTGCCAGCAGGGCGGGAGCCGCAGATACGCAGTATTTT | CASRAGAADTQYF
TRBJ2-7 | TRBD2 | - | TRBV19 | TGTGCCAGTAGTTCGGGGACTAGCGGCGAGCAGTACTTC | CASSSGTSGEQYF
TRBJ2-2 | TRBD1 | once | TRBV6-2/TRBV6-3 | TGTGCCAGCAGTTACACAGGGGTCGGTGGGGAGCTGTTTTTT | CASSYTGVGGELFF
TRBJ2-1 | TRBD2 | - | TRBV30 | TGTGCCTGGAGTGCTCTGACTAGCGGGAGTTATGAGCAGTTCTTC | CAWSALTSGSYEQFF
TRBJ2-1 | - | - | TRBV5-4 | TGTGCCAGCAGCTTGCAAGGAGGTGGGTCTTACAATGAGCAGTTCTTC | CASSLQGGGSYNEQFF
TRBJ2-1 | TRBD2 | - | TRBV7-9 | TGTGCCAGCAGCTTAGCCTCGGCTAGCGGGCCCTACAATGAGCAGTTCTTC | CASSLASASGPYNEQFF
TRBJ2-7 | TRBD1 | - | TRBV2 | TGTGCCAGCAGGAGGACAGGGGGCTCCTACGAGCAGTACTTC | CASRRTGGSYEQYF
TRBJ2-7 | - | many | TRBV7-9 | TGTGCCAGCAGCGGAATGTCGGAGGAGCAGTACTTC | CASSGMSEEQYF
TRBJ2-3 | TRBD2 | - | TRBV28 | TGTGCCAGCAGTTTTGGGCGGGAGCTTGGGGGGGATACGCAGTATTTT | CASSFGRELGGDTQYF
TRBJ2-7 | - | once | TRBV5-1 | TGCGCCAGCAGCTTCGACAGGAACTACGAGCAGTACTTC | CASSFDRNYEQYF
TRBJ2-3 | - | - | TRBV19 | TGTGCCAGTAGTATAGGTCTAGCGAAAAGCACAGATACGCAGTATTTT | CASSIGLAKSTDTQYF
TRBJ1-6 | TRBD1 | few | TRBV7-2 | TGTGCCAGCAGCTTTTACGGGACAGGGATTAATTCACCCCTCCACTTT | CASSFYGTGINSPLHF
TRBJ2-7 | - | - | TRBV4-2 | TGTGCCAGCAGCCAAGACGCCTACGAGCAGTACTTC | CASSQDAYEQYF
TRBJ1-3 | - | once | TRBV9 | TGTGCCAGCAGCGTAGCCCCTAGCTCTGGAAACACCATATATTTT | CASSVAPSSGNTIYF
TRBJ1-2 | - | - | TRBV6-2/TRBV6-3 | TGTGCCAGCAGTTACGCGGCAGGTTCGCGGGGCTATGGCTACACCTTC | CASSYAAGSRGYGYTF
TRBJ2-5 | TRBD2 | - | TRBV3-1/TRBV3-2 | TGTGCCAGCAGCCAGGGGACTAGCCGAGAGACCCAGTACTTC | CASSQGTSRETQYF
TRBJ1-5 | - | - | TRBV6-5 | TGTGCCAGCAGTCCGGGAAGCAATCAGCCCCAGCATTTT | CASSPGSNQPQHF
TRBJ2-3 | - | - | TRBV4-1 | TGCGCCAGCAGCCAAGACTATTTGAATACGCAGTATTTT | CASSQDYLNTQYF
TRBJ1-4 | - | - | TRBV12-3/TRBV12-4 | TGTGCCAGCAGTTTCGGACAGTATGAAAAACTGCTTTTT | CASSFGQYEKLLF
TRBJ2-2 | TRBD2 | - | TRBV7-2 | TGTGCCAGCAGCTTTGGCGGGAGCCTCCCCGGGGAGCTGTTTTTT | CASSFGGSLPGELFF
TRBJ1-3 | - | - | TRBV4-1 | TGCGCCAGCAGCCAAGAAGTTCAGCGGCTAGACCGAGGAAACACCATATATTTT | CASSQEVQRLDRGNTIYF
TRBJ1-2 | - | - | TRBV28 | TGTGCCAGCAGTCCCCTCCCACTGCCGACAGGATGGAATGGCTACACCTTC | CASSPLPLPTGWNGYTF
TRBJ2-2 | TRBD1 | few | TRBV29-1 | TGCAGCGCACCCCGCGGGACAGGGGCCGGGGAGCTGTTTTTT | CSAPRGTGAGELFF
TRBJ2-1 | - | - | TRBV7-3 | TGTGCCAGCAGCTCACTAGCCGACAGGGATGAGCAGTTCTTC | CASSSLADRDEQFF
TRBJ2-5 | - | - | TRBV21-1 | TGTGCCAGCAGCAAAGGTCGAGGACAGGGGCAAGAGACCCAGTACTTC | CASSKGRGQGQETQYF
TRBJ1-2 | - | - | TRBV5-1 | TGCGCCAGCAGCTTGGCCGCCTCGACAAGTGGCTATGGCTACACCTTC | CASSLAASTSGYGYTF
TRBJ1-1 | TRBD1 | - | TRBV6-5 | TGTGCCAGCAGTTACAGGGGACAGGGGAGGGAAGCTTTCTTT | CASSYRGQGREAFF
TRBJ1-1 | - | - | TRBV7-2 | TGTGCCAGCAGCTTACATGGAGGTAGTGAAGCTTTCTTT | CASSLHGGSEAFF
TRBJ1-2 | TRBD1 | once | TRBV28 | TGTGCCAGCAGTCCCAGACAGGGGGGGGTCTATGGCTACACCTTC | CASSPRQGGVYGYTF
TRBJ1-4 | - | - | TRBV11-2 | TGTGCCAGCAGCCTTCCGGGAAGGAATAAACTGTTTTTT | CASSLPGRNKLFF
TRBJ2-6 | - | - | TRBV7-9 | TGTGCCAGCAGCCACACGATGATATCTGGGGCCAACGTCCTGACTTTC | CASSHTMISGANVLTF
TRBJ1-1 | TRBD1 | few | TRBV7-8 | TGTGCCAGCAGCCATTCAGGGACAGTTGAAGCTTTCTTT | CASSHSGTVEAFF
TRBJ2-1 | TRBD2 | - | TRBV28 | TGTGCCAGCAGAACTAGCGGGAGAGGTGAGCAGTTCTTC | CASRTSGRGEQFF
TRBJ1-1 | TRBD1 | - | TRBV9 | TGTGCCAGCAGCCCAGGGGGGCGATCCGAAGCTTTCTTT | CASSPGGRSEAFF
TRBJ2-4 | TRBD2 | - | TRBV9 | TGTGCCAGCAGCGTAGCCCCCCGCGGGGGGGCCGGAAACATTCAGTACTTC | CASSVAPRGGAGNIQYF
TRBJ1-1 | - | - | TRBV7-3 | TGTGCCAGCAGCTCCCTAGGGGCGAACACTGAAGCTTTCTTT | CASSSLGANTEAFF
TRBJ1-1 | - | - | TRBV19 | TGTGCCAGTAGTATAGATCGGGAGGCTGAAGCTTTCTTT | CASSIDREAEAFF